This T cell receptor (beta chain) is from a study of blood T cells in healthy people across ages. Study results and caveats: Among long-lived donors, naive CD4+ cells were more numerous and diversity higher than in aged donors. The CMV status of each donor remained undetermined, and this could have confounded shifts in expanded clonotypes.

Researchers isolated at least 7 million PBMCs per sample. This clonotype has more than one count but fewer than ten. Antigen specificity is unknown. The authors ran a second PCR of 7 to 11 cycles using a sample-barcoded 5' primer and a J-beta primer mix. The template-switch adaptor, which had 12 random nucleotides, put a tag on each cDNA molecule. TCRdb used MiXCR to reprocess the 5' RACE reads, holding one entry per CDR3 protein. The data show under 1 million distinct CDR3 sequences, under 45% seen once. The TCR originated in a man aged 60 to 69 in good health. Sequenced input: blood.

CDR3 sequence: CAKYPTGGGPNEQFF. The CDR3 bases are TGTGCCAAATACCCGACTGGCGGGGGGCCCAATGAGCAGTTCTTC. The rearrangement joins TRBV2 to TRBJ2-1, with 8 bases that match TRBD2. The CDR3 loop spans 15 amino acids. Germline CDR1 and CDR2: SNHLY and FYNNEI. J lost 6 bases, V lost 10 bases, and 14 bases had no gene match.